The 16 T cell receptor beta chains reported below all come from one sample, sequenced in a study of cytomegalovirus exposure and HLA in healthy donors. This PCR relied on a set of 60 Vbeta primers and 13 Jbeta primers. The protocol was immunoSEQ multiplex PCR, while the TCRdb copy is restricted to in-frame clones and leaves out a portion. The sample holds under 130,000 clones; 65% to 80% are singletons and the top ten take 10%. The sample comprised PBMCs. These receptors came from a woman younger than 30 in good health and CMV-seropositive.

The chain uses TRBV27 and TRBJ2-3, with TRBD1 matching over 9 bases. The CDR3 has 15 residues. The junction had 8 bases not matched to a gene; V was cut back by 3 bases and J by 7 bases. Germline V lookup: CDR1 MNHEY, CDR2 SMNVEV (reference sequence). CDR3 sequence: CASSFQTGGGYTQYF. As DNA, the CDR3 is TGTGCCAGCAGTTTCCAGACAGGGGGGGGATATACGCAGTATTTT.

This sequence joins TRBV7-8 and TRBJ2-7; maybe TRBD1 (6 bases). Germline V gene data show CDR1 as SGHVS and CDR2 as FQNEAQ. V was clipped by 3 bases and J by 0 bases, with 9 bases between them. This CDR3 region has 14 residues. The CDR3 sequence is CASSFQGSSYEQYF. The DNA of the CDR3 is TGTGCCAGCAGCTTTCAGGGGTCCTCCTACGAGCAGTACTTC.

V and J are TRBV2 and TRBJ2-7; 8 bases match TRBD1. The junction had 3 bases not matched to a gene; V was cut back by 2 bases and J by 3 bases. The CDR3 is made up of 14 amino acids. CDR1 and CDR2 from the germline V gene are SNHLY and FYNNEI. Written as DNA, the CDR3 is TGTGCCAGCAGTGAACAGGGGGCTTTCTACGAGCAGTACTTC. Encoded protein: CASSEQGAFYEQYF.

The chain carries TRBV7-3 and TRBJ2-1; maybe TRBD1 (5 bases). CDR1 is SGHTA, CDR2 FQGTGA, per germline. There are 16 residues in the CDR3. Trimming took off 1 base at V and 2 bases at J, with 12 bases between the two ends. DNA for the CDR3: TGTGCCAGCAGCTTAAAGGGTCAGGGCCCCTACAATGAGCAGTTCTTC. Translated, it gives CASSLKGQGPYNEQFF.

The chain is built from TRBV11-2 and TRBJ2-5; 7 bases are shared with TRBD1. The CDR3 spans 16 residues. Germline V gene lookup returns CDR1 SGHAT and CDR2 FQNNGV. The junction had 6 bases not matched to a gene; V was cut back by 0 bases and J by 2 bases. The CDR3 bases are TGTGCCAGCAGCTTAGATCCGACAGGGTTACAAGAGACCCAGTACTTC. Its translation is CASSLDPTGLQETQYF.

This chain links TRBV6-5 with TRBJ1-2, with TRBD1 identical over 8 bases. Trimming cost V 4 bases and J 4 bases; bases outside gene matches: 8. From germline, CDR1 is MNHEY and CDR2 SVGAGI. The CDR3 loop spans 15 amino acids. As DNA, the CDR3 is TGTGCCAGCAGTTCACCGACAGGGGCGGGCTATGGCTACACCTTC. It is translated as CASSSPTGAGYGYTF.

The chain recombines TRBV7-2 with TRBJ2-7; 7 positions agree with TRBD2. There are 15 residues in the CDR3. Unmatched junction bases numbered 10, after V lost 5 bases and J lost 3 bases. The germline V gene encodes CDR1 SGHTA and CDR2 FQGNSA. The CDR3 loop is CASSPPSGSFYEQYF. CDR3 in DNA: TGTGCCAGCAGCCCACCTAGCGGCTCTTTCTACGAGCAGTACTTC. Full variable domain (rest looked up from reference TRBV7-2 and TRBJ2-7): GAGVSQSPSNKVTEKGKDVELRCDPISGHTALYWYRQSLGQGLEFLIYFQGNSAPDKSGLPSDRFSAERTGGSVSTLTIQRTQQEDSAVYLCASSPPSGSFYEQYFGPGTRLTVT.

The chain has TRBV2 and TRBJ1-5, with 11 bases that match TRBD1. Germline V lookup: CDR1 SNHLY, CDR2 FYNNEI. V trimming: 6 bases; J trimming: 5 bases; junction bases outside the gene matches: 3. The CDR3 is made up of 14 amino acids. CDR3 sequence (DNA): TGTGCCAGCAGCGGGACAGGGGGAGATCAGCCCCAGCATTTT. Amino acids: CASSGTGGDQPQHF.

The chain couples TRBV7-9 to TRBJ2-7; TRBD2 matches 7 bases. CDR1 is SEHNR and CDR2 is FQNEAQ in the germline V gene (reference sequence). This CDR3 has 13 amino acids. With 4 bases clipped from V and 7 bases from J, the junction kept 7 bases outside the gene matches. The CDR3 here is CASSSDGGYEQYF. The CDR3 DNA reads TGTGCCAGCAGCTCCGACGGGGGGTATGAGCAGTACTTC.

V and J are TRBV5-6 and TRBJ2-1; D not resolved. The CDR3 runs 12 residues. Trimming removed 4 bases from V and 1 base from J, with 3 bases in between. Germline assignment: CDR1 SGHDT and CDR2 YYEEEE. The CDR3 region is CASSHSYNEQFF. The CDR3 DNA is TGTGCCAGCAGCCATTCCTACAATGAGCAGTTCTTC.

A single count supports this clone. The V gene is TRBV27, the J gene TRBJ2-3; D might be TRBD2 (6 bases). Trimming took off 3 bases at V and 2 bases at J, with 12 bases between the two ends. The CDR3 spans 15 residues. The germline V gene has CDR1 MNHEY and CDR2 SMNVEV (reference sequence). Here the CDR3 reads CASSFLGLNTDTQYF. CDR3 bases: TGTGCCAGCAGTTTCCTTGGACTAAACACAGATACGCAGTATTTT.

The count of this clone is one. The CDR3 loop is CASSFRLAGVPGELFF. DNA of the CDR3: TGTGCCAGCAGCTTCCGACTAGCGGGAGTTCCCGGGGAGCTGTTTTTT. This chain joins TRBV5-4 and TRBJ2-2; 12 nucleotides line up with TRBD2. Per germline, CDR1 SGHNT and CDR2 YYREEE (reference sequence). V dropped 2 bases and J dropped 6; count of bases not matched to a gene: 5. The CDR3 covers 16 residues. Full variable domain (missing parts from reference TRBV5-4 and TRBJ2-2): ETGVTQSPTHLIKTRGQQVTLRCSSQSGHNTVSWYQQALGQGPQFIFQYYREEENGRGNFPPRFSGLQFPNYSSELNVNALELDDSALYLCASSFRLAGVPGELFFGEGSRLTVL.

V gene TRBV29-1 combines with J gene TRBJ2-1; D possibly corresponds to TRBD1 (6 bases). V lost 6 bases and J lost 2, with 14 bases in between. Per the germline V gene, CDR1 is SQVTM and CDR2 is ANQGSEA. The CDR3 runs to 14 residues. The DNA of the CDR3 is TGCAGCGTCCTACAGGGCGACGCCTACAATGAGCAGTTCTTC. Translation gives CSVLQGDAYNEQFF.

The sample holds a few counts of this clone. The rearrangement links TRBV2 to TRBJ1-2, with D perhaps TRBD1 (6 bases). The CDR3 has 15 amino acids. Trimming left V 5 bases short and J 4 bases short, with 17 bases between. Per germline, CDR1 SNHLY and CDR2 FYNNEI. DNA for the CDR3: TGTGCCAGCAGTATTTACAGGGTCGGTCCCTATGGCTACACCTTC. Its translation: CASSIYRVGPYGYTF.

The chain combines TRBV18 with TRBJ1-6, with a tentative D call TRBD1 (6 bases). The V gene lost 3 bases and the J gene lost 7 bases, with 16 bases spanning the gap. Germline V lookup: CDR1 KGHSH, CDR2 LQKENI. The CDR3 spans 16 residues. The CDR3 loop is CASSPIETGRNSPLHF. CDR3 DNA: TGTGCCAGCTCACCCATCGAGACAGGAAGGAATTCACCCCTCCACTTT.

The gene calls are TRBV25-1 and TRBJ2-2; 7 bases line up with TRBD1. The CDR3 has 14 amino acids. V lost 7 bases, J lost 4 bases, and 6 bases stayed unmatched. From germline, CDR1 is MGHDK and CDR2 SYGVNS. In DNA, the CDR3 is TGTGCCAGCACTACACAGGGGAGCACCGGGGAGCTGTTTTTT. Protein sequence: CASTTQGSTGELFF.